This TCR beta chain was documented in a study of human T cells and chemical hapten exposure. Study background: Mainly, slight library volume differences in the pool made TCR yields vary.

As concerns this clonotype: No antigen is known for it.

Notes on the study in general: Those TCRs sitting above 1 in 1000 frequency stayed the same with DPC sensitization.

TCRdb reanalysed the 5' RACE reads using MiXCR and keeps one entry per CDR3 protein. The sample gives 110,000 or so distinct CDR3 sequences, approximately 20% of which show up once; 2.5% to 3% is in the top ten. Whole blood that had not been fractionated was the source of extracted total RNA. This clonotype was sampled from a human donor in good health.

This chain's CDR3 is CASSPLGVGRTDTQYF. The CDR3 DNA follows: TGTGCCAGCAGCCCTCTCGGGGTGGGACGCACAGATACGCAGTATTTT. This chain uses TRBV11-2 with TRBJ2-3; D is tentatively TRBD1 or TRBD2 (5 bases each). Trimming removed 5 bases from V and 1 base from J, with 16 bases in between. Germline V gives CDR1 SGHAT, CDR2 FQNNGV. This CDR3 region has 16 residues.